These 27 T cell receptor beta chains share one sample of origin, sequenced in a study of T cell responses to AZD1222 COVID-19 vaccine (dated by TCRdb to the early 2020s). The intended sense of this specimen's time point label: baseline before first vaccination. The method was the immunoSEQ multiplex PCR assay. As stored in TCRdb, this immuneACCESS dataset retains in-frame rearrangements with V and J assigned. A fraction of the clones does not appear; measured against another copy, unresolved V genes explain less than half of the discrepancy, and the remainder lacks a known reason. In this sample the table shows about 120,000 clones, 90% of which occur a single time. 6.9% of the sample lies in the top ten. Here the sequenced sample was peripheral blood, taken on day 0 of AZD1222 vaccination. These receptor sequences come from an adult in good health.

The CDR3 nucleotides read TGTGCCAGCAACATTCAGGGGCTGGGGGGTGAAGCTTTCTTT. Translation: CASNIQGLGGEAFF. The chain carries TRBV11-2 and TRBJ1-1; D is perhaps TRBD1 (6 bases). Germline lookup yields CDR1 SGHAT and CDR2 FQNNGV. CDR3 length: 14 amino acids. The V gene lost 7 bases and the J gene lost 7 bases, with 19 bases spanning the gap. The complete variable domain, with remaining parts taken from reference TRBV11-2 and TRBJ1-1, reads EAGVAQSPRYKIIEKRQSVAFWCNPISGHATLYWYQQILGQGPKLLIQFQNNGVVDDSQLPKDRFSAERLKGVDSTLKIQPAKLEDSAVYLCASNIQGLGGEAFFGQGTRLTVV.

The chain's CDR3 is CASSLGQGEGTEAFF. DNA of the CDR3: TGTGCCAGCAGCTTGGGACAGGGGGAAGGCACTGAAGCTTTCTTT. The chain uses TRBV7-9 and TRBJ1-1, with 11 bases fitting TRBD1. This CDR3 region has 15 residues. V lost 3 bases, J lost 4 bases, and 4 bases stayed unmatched. Germline loops: CDR1 SEHNR, CDR2 FQNEAQ (reference sequence).

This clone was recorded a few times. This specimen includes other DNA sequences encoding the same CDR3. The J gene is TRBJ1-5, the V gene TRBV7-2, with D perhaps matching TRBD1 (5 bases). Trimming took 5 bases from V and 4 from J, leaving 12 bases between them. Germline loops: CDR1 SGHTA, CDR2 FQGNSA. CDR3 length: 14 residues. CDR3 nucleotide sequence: TGTGCCAGCAGCCTAGGACATTTGAATCAGCCCCAGCATTTT. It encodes CASSLGHLNQPQHF.

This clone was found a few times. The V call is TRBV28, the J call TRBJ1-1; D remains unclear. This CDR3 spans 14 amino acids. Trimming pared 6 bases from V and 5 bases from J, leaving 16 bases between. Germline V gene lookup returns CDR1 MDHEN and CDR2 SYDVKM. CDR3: CASSRSISGTEAFF. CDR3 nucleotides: TGTGCCAGCAGCCGCTCCATTTCGGGGACTGAAGCTTTCTTT. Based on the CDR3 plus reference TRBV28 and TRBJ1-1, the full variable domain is DVKVTQSSRYLVKRTGEKVFLECVQDMDHENMFWYRQDPGLGLRLIYFSYDVKMKEKGDIPEGYSVSREKKERFSLILESASTNQTSMYLCASSRSISGTEAFFGQGTRLTVV.

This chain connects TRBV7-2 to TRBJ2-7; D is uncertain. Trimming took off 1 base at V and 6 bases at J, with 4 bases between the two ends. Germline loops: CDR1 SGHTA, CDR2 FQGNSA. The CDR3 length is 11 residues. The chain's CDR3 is CASSLVGEQYF. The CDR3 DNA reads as TGTGCCAGCAGCTTAGTCGGCGAGCAGTACTTC. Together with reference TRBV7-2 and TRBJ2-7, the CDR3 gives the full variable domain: GAGVSQSPSNKVTEKGKDVELRCDPISGHTALYWYRQSLGQGLEFLIYFQGNSAPDKSGLPSDRFSAERTGGSVSTLTIQRTQQEDSAVYLCASSLVGEQYFGPGTRLTVT.

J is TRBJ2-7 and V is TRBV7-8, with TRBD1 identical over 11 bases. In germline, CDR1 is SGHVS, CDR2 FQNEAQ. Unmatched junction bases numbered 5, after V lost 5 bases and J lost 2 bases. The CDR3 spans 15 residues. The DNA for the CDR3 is TGTGCCAGCAGCCTCCCGGGACAGGGGGCCTACGAGCAGTACTTC. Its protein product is CASSLPGQGAYEQYF.

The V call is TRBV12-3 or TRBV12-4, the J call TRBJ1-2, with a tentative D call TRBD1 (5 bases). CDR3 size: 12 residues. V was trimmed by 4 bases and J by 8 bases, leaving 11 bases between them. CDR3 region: CASSSPGRGYTF. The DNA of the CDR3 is TGTGCCAGCAGTTCCCCGGGACGAGGCTACACCTTC.

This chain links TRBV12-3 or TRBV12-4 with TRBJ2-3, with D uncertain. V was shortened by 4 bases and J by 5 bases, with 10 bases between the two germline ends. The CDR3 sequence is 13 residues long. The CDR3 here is CASSSLGRDTQYF. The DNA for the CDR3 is TGTGCCAGCAGTTCATTAGGCAGAGATACGCAGTATTTT.

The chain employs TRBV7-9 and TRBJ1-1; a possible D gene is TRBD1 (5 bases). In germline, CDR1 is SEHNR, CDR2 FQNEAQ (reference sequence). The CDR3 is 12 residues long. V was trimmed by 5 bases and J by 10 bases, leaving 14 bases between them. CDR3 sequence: CASSPGAGRAFF. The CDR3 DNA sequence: TGTGCCAGCAGCCCTGGTGCAGGGAGAGCTTTCTTT. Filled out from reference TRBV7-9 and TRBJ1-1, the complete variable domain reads DTGVSQNPRHKITKRGQNVTFRCDPISEHNRLYWYRQTLGQGPEFLTYFQNEAQLEKSRLLSDRFSAERPKGSFSTLEIQRTEQGDSAMYLCASSPGAGRAFFGQGTRLTVV.

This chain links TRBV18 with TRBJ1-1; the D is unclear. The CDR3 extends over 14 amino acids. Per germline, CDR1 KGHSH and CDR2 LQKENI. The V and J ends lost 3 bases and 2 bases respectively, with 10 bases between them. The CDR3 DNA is TGTGCCAGCTCACCCCTAGACACCAACACTGAAGCTTTCTTT. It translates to CASSPLDTNTEAFF. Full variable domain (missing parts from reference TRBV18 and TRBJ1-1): NAGVMQNPRHLVRRRGQEARLRCSPMKGHSHVYWYRQLPEEGLKFMVYLQKENIIDESGMPKERFSAEFPKEGPSILRIQQVVRGDSAAYFCASSPLDTNTEAFFGQGTRLTVV.

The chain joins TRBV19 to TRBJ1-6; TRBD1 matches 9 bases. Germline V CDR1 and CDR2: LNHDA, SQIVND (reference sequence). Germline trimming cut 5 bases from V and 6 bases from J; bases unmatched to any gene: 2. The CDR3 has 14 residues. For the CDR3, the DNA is TGTGCCAGTAGTTGGACAGGGGCTAATTCACCCCTCCACTTT. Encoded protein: CASSWTGANSPLHF.

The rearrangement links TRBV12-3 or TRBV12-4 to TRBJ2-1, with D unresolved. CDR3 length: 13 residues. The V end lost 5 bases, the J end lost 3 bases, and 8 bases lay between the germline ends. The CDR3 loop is CASSPLFYNEQFF. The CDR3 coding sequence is TGTGCCAGCAGTCCCCTGTTCTACAATGAGCAGTTCTTC.

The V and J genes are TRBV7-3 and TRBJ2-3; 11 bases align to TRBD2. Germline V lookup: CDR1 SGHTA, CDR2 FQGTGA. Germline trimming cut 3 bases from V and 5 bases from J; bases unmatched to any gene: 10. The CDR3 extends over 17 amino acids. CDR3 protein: CASSFVAGGPSIDTQYF. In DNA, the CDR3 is TGTGCCAGCAGCTTTGTAGCGGGGGGGCCGAGTATAGATACGCAGTATTTT.

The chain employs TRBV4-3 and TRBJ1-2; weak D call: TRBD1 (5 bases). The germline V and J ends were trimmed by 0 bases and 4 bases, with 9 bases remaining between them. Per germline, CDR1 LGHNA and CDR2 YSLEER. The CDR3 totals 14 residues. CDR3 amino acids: CASSQDAGLYGYTF. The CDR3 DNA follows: TGCGCCAGCAGCCAAGACGCAGGGCTCTATGGCTACACCTTC.

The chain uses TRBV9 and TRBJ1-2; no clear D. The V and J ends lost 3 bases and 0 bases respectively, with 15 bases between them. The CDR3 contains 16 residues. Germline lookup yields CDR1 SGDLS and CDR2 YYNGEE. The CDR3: CASSARVGGSNYGYTF. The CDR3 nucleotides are TGTGCCAGCAGCGCCCGTGTTGGAGGGTCTAACTATGGCTACACCTTC.

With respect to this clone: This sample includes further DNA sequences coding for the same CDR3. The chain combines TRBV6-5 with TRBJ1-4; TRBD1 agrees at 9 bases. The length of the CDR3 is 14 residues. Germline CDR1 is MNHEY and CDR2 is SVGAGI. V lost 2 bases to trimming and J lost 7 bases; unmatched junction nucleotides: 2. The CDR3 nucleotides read TGTGCCAGCAGTTACCGGGGACAGGGTGAAAAACTGTTTTTT. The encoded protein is CASSYRGQGEKLFF.

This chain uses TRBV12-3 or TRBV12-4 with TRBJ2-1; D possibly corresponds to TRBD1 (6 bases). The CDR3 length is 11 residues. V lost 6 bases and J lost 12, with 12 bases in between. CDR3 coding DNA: TGTGCCAGCAGCCCCCGGGACACGCAGTTCTTC. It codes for CASSPRDTQFF.

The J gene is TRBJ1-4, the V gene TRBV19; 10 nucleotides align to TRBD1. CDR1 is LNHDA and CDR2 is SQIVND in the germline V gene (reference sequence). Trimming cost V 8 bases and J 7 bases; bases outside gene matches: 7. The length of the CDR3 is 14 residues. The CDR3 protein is CASGRQGAGEKLFF. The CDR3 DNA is TGTGCCAGTGGGAGACAGGGGGCGGGTGAAAAACTGTTTTTT.

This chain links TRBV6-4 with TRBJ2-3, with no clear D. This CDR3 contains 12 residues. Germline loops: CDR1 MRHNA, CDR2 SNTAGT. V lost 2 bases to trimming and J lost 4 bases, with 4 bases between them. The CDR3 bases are TGTGCCAGCAGTGACCGGGCAGATACGCAGTATTTT. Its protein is CASSDRADTQYF.

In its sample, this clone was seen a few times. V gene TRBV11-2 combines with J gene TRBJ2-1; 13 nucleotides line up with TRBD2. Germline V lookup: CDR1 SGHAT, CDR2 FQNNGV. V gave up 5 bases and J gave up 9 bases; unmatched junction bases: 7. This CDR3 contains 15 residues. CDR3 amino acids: CASSLLAGGPSEQFF. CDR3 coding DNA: TGTGCCAGCAGCCTACTAGCGGGGGGGCCCAGTGAGCAGTTCTTC.

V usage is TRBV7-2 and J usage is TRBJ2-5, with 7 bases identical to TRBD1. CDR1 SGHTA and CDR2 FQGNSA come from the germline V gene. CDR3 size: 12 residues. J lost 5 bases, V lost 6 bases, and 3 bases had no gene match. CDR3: CASSSTGETQYF. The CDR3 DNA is TGTGCCAGCAGTTCGACAGGGGAGACCCAGTACTTC.

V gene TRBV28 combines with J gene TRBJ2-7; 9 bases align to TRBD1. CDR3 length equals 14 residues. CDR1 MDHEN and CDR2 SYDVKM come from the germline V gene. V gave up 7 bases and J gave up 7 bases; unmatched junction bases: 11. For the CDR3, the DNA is TGTGCCAGCACCGACGACAGGGGGGCGAGGGAGCAGTACTTC. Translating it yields CASTDDRGAREQYF.

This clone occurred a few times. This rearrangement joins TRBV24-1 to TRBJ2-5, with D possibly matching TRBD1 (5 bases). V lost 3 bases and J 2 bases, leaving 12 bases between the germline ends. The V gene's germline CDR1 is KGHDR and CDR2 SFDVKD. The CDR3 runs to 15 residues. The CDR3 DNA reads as TGTGCCACCAGTGATCCTCGGCAGGGTCAAGAGACCCAGTACTTC. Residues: CATSDPRQGQETQYF.

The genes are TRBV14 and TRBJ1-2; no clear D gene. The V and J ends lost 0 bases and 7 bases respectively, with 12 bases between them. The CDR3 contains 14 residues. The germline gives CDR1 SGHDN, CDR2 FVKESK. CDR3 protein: CASSQDLGYVGYTF. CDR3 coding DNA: TGTGCCAGCAGCCAAGATCTGGGGTATGTTGGCTACACCTTC. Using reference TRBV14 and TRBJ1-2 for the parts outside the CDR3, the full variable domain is EAGVTQFPSHSVIEKGQTVTLRCDPISGHDNLYWYRRVMGKEIKFLLHFVKESKQDESGMPNNRFLAERTGGTYSTLKVQPAELEDSGVYFCASSQDLGYVGYTFGSGTRLTVV.

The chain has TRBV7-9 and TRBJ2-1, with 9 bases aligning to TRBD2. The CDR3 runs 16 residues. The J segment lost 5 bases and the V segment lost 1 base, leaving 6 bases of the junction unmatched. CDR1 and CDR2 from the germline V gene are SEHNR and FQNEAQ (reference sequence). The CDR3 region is CASSLGGGASNNEQFF. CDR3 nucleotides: TGTGCCAGCAGCTTAGGCGGGGGGGCCTCTAACAATGAGCAGTTCTTC.

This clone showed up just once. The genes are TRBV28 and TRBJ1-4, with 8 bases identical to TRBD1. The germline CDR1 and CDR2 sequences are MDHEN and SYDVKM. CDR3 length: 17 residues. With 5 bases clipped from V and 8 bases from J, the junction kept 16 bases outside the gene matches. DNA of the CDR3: TGTGCCAGCAGTCACAAGCCTTACAGGGGGAGGGGAGAAAAACTGTTTTTT. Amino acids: CASSHKPYRGRGEKLFF.

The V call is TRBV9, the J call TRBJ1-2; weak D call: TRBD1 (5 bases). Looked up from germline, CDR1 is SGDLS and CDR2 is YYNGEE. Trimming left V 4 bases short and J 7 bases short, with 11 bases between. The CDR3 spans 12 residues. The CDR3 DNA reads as TGTGCCAGCAGCTCGACAGTGGGTGGCTACACCTTC. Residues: CASSSTVGGYTF. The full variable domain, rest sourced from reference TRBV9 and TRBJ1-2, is DSGVTQTPKHLITATGQRVTLRCSPRSGDLSVYWYQQSLDQGLQFLIQYYNGEERAKGNILERFSAQQFPDLHSELNLSSLELGDSALYFCASSSTVGGYTFGSGTRLTVV.